This TCR beta chain is drawn from a study of blood T cell repertoires in COVID-19. As for the study in general: Samples representing acute and convalescent COVID-19 were sourced from the United States, Italy and Spain. PBMCs, B-cell-depleted T cells, or T cells provided the cDNA or gDNA that made up the material.

As originally analysed: Using reference gene primer amplification, nucleated cell counts were estimated. Profiled with immunoSEQ multiplex PCR; TCRdb holds only in-frame clones, not every one. That table furnishes V, J and clone size, whereas the DNA furnished D and trimming. The profile shows roughly 54,000 clones, roughly 86% of them singletons. This clone was seen a single time. Germline V CDR1 and CDR2: SEHNR, FQNEAQ (reference sequence). The CDR3 length is 15 residues. V lost 4 bases and J lost 6; bases outside the gene matches: 5. This TCR was recovered from a woman aged 60 to 75 with acute or convalescent COVID-19. The specimen sequenced was peripheral blood. The genes are TRBV7-9 and TRBJ1-6; 8 bases align to TRBD1. The CDR3 reads CASSYQGAGNSPLHF. In DNA form, the CDR3 reads TGTGCCAGCAGCTACCAGGGGGCGGGTAATTCACCCCTCCACTTT.